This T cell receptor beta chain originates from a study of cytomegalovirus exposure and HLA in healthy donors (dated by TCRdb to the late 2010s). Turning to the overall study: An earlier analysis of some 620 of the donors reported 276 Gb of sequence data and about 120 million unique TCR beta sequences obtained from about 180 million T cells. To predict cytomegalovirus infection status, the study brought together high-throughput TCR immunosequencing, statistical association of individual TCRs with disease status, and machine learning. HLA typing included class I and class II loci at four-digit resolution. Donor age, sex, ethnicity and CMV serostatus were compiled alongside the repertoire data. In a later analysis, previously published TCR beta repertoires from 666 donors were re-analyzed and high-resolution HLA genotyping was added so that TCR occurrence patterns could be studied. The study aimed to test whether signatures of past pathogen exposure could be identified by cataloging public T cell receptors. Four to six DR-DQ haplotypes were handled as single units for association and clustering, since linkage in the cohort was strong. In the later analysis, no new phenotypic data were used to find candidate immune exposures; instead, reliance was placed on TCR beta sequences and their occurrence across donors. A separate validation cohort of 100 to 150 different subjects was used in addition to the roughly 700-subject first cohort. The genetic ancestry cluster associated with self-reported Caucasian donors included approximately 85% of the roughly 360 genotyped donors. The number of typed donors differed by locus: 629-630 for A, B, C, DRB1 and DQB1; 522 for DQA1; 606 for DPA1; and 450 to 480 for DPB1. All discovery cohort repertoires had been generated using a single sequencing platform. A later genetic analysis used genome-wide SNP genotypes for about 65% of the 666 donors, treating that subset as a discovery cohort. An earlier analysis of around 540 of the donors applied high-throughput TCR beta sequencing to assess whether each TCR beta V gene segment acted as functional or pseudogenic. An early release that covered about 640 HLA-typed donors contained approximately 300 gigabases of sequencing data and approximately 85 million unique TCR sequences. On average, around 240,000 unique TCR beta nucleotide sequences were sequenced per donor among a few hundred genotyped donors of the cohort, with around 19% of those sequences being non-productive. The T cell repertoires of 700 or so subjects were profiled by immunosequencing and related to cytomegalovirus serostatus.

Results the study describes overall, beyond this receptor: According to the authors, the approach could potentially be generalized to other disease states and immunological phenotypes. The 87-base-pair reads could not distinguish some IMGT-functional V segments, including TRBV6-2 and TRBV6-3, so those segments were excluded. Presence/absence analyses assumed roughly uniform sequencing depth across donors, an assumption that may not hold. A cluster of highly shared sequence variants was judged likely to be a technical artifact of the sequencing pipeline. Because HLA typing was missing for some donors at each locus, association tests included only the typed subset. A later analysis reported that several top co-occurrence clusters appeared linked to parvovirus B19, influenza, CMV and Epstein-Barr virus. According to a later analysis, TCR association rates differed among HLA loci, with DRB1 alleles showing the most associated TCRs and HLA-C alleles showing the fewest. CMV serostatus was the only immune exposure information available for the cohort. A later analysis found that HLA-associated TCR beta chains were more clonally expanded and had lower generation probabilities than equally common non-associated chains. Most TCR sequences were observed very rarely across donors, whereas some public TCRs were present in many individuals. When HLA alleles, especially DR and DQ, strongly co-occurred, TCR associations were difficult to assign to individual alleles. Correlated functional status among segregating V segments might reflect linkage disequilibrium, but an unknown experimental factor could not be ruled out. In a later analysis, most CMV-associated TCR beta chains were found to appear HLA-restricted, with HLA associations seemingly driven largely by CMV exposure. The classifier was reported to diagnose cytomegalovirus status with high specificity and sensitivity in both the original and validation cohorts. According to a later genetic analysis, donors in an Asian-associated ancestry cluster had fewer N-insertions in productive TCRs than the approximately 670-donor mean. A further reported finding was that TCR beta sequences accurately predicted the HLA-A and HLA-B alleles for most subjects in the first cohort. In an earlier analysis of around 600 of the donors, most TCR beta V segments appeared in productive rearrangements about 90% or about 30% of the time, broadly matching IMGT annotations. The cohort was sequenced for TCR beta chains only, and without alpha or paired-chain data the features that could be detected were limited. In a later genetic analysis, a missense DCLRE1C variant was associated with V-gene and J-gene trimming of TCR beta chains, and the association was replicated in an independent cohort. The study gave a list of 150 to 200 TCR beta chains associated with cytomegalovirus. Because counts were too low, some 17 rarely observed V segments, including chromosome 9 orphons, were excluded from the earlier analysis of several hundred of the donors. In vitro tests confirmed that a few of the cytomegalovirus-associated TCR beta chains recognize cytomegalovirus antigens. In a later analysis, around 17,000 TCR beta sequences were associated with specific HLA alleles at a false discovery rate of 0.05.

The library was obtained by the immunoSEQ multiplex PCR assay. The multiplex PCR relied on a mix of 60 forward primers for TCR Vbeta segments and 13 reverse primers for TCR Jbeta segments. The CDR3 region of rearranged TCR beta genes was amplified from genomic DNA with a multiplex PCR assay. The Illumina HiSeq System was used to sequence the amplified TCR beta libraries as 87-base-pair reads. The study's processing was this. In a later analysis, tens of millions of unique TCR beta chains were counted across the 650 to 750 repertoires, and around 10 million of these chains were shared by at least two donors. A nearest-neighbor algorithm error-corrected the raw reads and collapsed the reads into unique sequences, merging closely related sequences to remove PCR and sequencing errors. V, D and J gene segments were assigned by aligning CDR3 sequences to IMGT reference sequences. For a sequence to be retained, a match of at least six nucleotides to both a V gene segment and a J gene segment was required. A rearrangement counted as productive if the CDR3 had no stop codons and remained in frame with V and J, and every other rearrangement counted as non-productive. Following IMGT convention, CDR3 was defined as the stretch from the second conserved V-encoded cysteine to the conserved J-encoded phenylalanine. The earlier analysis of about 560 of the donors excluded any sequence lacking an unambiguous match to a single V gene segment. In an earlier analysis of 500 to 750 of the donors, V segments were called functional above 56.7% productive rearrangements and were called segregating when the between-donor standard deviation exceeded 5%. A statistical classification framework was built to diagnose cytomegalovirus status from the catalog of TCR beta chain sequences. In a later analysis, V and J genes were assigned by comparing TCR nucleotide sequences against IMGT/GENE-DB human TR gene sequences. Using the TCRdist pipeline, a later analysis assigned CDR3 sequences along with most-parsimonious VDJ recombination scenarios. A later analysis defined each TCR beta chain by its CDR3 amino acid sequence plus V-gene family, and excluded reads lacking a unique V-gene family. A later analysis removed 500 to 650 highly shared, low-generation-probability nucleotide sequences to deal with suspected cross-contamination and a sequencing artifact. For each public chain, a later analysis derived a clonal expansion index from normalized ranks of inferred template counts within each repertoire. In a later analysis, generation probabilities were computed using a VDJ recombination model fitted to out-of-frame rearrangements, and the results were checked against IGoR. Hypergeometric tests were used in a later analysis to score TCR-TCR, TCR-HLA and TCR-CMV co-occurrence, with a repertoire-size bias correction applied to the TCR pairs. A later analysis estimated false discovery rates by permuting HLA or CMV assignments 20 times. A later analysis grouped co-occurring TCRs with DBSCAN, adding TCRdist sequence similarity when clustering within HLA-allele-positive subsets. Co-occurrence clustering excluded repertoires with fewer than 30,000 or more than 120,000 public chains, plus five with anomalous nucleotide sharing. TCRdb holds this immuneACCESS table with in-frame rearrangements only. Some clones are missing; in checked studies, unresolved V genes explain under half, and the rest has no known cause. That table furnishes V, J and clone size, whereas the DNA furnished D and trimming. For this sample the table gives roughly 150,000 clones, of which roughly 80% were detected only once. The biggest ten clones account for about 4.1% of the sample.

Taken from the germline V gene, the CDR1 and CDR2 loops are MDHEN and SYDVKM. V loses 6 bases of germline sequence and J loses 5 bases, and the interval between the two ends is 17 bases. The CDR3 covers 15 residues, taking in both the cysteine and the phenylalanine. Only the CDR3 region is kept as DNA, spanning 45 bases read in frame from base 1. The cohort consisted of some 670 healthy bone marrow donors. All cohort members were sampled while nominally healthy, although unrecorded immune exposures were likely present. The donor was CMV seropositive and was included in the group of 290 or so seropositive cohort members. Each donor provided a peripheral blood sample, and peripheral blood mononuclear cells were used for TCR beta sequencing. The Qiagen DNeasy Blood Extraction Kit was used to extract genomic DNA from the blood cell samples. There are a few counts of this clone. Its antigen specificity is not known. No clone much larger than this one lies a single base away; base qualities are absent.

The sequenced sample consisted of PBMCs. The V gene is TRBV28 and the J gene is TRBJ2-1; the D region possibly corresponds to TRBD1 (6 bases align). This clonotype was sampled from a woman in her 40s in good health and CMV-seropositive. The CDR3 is CASRGPGDNNNEQFF. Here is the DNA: TGTGCCAGCAGGGGGCCAGGGGATAACAACAATGAGCAGTTCTTC.